This TCR beta chain was recovered during a study of cytomegalovirus exposure and HLA in healthy donors. After removal of 6 bases from V and 2 bases from J, the junction contained 11 bases not matched to a gene. Germline V gives CDR1 SNHLY, CDR2 FYNNEI. This CDR3 has 16 residues. The study, taken as a whole, reports: The study found most TCR sequences rare, yet found some public TCRs in many donors. The study designated 150 to 200 TCR beta chains cytomegalovirus-associated.

This clone came up a few times. The target antigen is unknown. The PCR contained 60 Vbeta and 13 Jbeta primers. Authors' data handling: In a later analysis, the count reached 74 million or so unique TCR beta chains, with around 10 million shared. TCRdb's copy holds only in-frame clones and misses some; the assay was immunoSEQ multiplex PCR. Clonal size and the V and J genes are those of that table, whereas D and trimming came from the DNA. The profile covers a few hundred thousand clones, with roughly 91% appearing a single time and roughly 1.5% taken by the ten largest. The TCR comes from a girl aged 2 to 9 in good health and CMV-seronegative. V and J are TRBV2 and TRBJ2-3, with 7 positions matching TRBD2. The sample consisted of PBMCs. The CDR3 spells CASRTLRAGITDTQYF. CDR3 nucleotide sequence: TGTGCCAGCAGGACCTTGAGAGCGGGAATCACAGATACGCAGTATTTT.